The clone carrying this TCR beta chain was seen a few times. What it recognizes is unknown. V trimming: 1 base; J trimming: 0 bases; junction bases outside the gene matches: 10. The CDR3 is 17 residues long. CDR1 DFQATT and CDR2 SNEGSKA come from the germline V gene (reference sequence). TCRdb re-called the RT-PCR reads with MiXCR, one entry per CDR3 protein. The sample has roughly 170,000 distinct CDR3 sequences; around 9% are singletons. The entry originates in a study of response to subunit inactivated influenza vaccine. Study-wide results and caveats: The authors put forward the suggestion that each seasonal influenza vaccination may bring in only a limited number of new T cells.

The chain uses TRBV20-1 and TRBJ2-3; TRBD2 aligns across 7 bases. This sample comprised non-naive T cells sorted from PBMCs, obtained on the day of vaccination. The sequence was obtained from a middle-aged man who received an inactivated influenza vaccine. CDR3 nucleotide sequence: TGCAGTGCTAGAGCCGGAGCGGGAACCATTAGCACAGATACGCAGTATTTT. Translating it yields CSARAGAGTISTDTQYF.